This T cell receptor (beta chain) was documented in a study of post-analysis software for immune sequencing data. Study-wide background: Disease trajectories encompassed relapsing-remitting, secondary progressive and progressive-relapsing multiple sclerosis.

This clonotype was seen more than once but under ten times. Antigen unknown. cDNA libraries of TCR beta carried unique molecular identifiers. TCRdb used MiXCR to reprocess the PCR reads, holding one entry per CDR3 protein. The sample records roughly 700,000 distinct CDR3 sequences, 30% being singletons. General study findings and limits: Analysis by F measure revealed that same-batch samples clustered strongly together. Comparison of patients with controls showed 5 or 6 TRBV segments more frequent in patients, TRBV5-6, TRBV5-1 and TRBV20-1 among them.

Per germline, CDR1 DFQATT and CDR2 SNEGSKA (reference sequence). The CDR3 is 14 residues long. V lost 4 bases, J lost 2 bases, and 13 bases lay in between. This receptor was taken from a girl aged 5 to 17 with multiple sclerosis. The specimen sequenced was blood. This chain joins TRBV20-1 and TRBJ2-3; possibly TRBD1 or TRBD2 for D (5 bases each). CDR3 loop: CSATFREITDTQYF. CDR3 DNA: TGCAGTGCTACCTTCAGGGAGATCACAGATACGCAGTATTTT.